This T cell receptor (beta chain) was captured in a study of T cells in women clearing cervical HPV infection (dated by TCRdb to between 2017 and 2018). With respect to the entire study: The cases were 20 to 30 women with histologically confirmed HPV16-related CIN3 or worse, and 2 of those women had invasive cancers. Controls were 25 to 30 women whose single incident HPV16 infection cleared within 12 months without precancer or cancer developing. Cases were matched to controls by age within five years and by the year the sample was collected. Five blinded duplicates per group were added as quality controls, giving around 60 samples: approximately 50 participants and approximately ten replicates. In the parent cohort, 10,049 women aged 18 or older were enrolled in Guanacaste, Costa Rica, during about 1993 to 1995 and then followed for around seven years. For cases, a median interval of approximately 150 days, with an interquartile range of about 90 to 210 days, was observed between lesion detection and blood sampling. This exploratory proof-of-principle case-control study, nested within the Guanacaste HPV Natural History Study in Costa Rica, compared TCR repertoires among women with different cervical HPV16 outcomes. Cases had a median age of around 32 years compared with 38 for controls, and baseline characteristics showed no significant differences between the groups. Case blood was taken at the visit when the lesion was first identified, whereas control blood was taken when infection was no longer detected. Since HLA typing was available for only a few women, HLA type could not be ruled out as a confounder. Overall results and qualifications from the work: The cross-sectional design could not show whether the associations came before the infection or were a result of it, and neither effector/memory subsets nor HPV-specific T cells were isolated. By combining richness with V gene abundances, random forest classifiers separated cases from controls with an estimated AUC of about 0.86. Because T-cell numbers per sample were unknown, differences in richness could reflect varying T-cell content rather than repertoire biology. Across sequencing depths, CIN3+ cases showed significantly higher TCR repertoire richness than controls, but evenness did not differ between the groups. Lower TRBV6-7 relative abundance was observed in cases than in controls (roughly 0.12% versus 0.15%; Bonferroni P = 0.0008).

Using the immunoSEQ assay, multiplex PCR amplified TCR beta CDR3 regions from an average of around 1,300 ng of genomic DNA per sample. To correct primer bias, the assay used a complete synthetic TCR repertoire to set an amplification baseline. Amplicons were sequenced on the Illumina platform. Under the source paper's analysis protocol: Sequence errors were corrected by clustering with frequency ratios and a modified nearest-neighbor algorithm, and the sequences were then analyzed in the immunoSEQ Analyzer using IMGT gene definitions. At each rarefaction depth, TCR richness and evenness were averaged over 20 rarefaction repeats, and samples with fewer sequences than the depth were excluded. Relative abundances of V, D and J genes were compared between groups using Wilcoxon rank sum tests, with FDR correction applied. An intraclass correlation of roughly 96% for TCR richness and an average of about 80% across 66 gene segments were obtained from the blinded duplicates. In its TCRdb copy, this immuneACCESS table keeps in-frame sequences only and misses some clones. Where compared with another copy, unresolved V genes explain less than half of these, and the others have no known cause. V, J and clone size are taken as reported in that table, and D and trimming were inferred from the DNA itself. The record for this sample contains about 21,000 clones. 5.5% to 7% of the sample is held by the ten biggest clonotypes.

V drops 3 bases and J drops 0 bases, leaving 9 bases in between. Per the germline V gene, SGHNT is the CDR1 and YENEEA is the CDR2. From cysteine to phenylalanine, the CDR3 is 15 amino acids long. The DNA covers only part of the CDR3, 36 bases in frame from base 1. On this clone: Its antigen is unknown. The DNA ends 3 residues before the CDR3 does, and the rest of the CDR3 is filled in from the germline J gene.

Every participant had a single incident cervical HPV16 infection, and women with prevalent HPV16 infections were excluded. Cervical HPV DNA was detected with MY09/MY11 PCR, and genotyping was done with dot-blot hybridization. Roughly 15 mL of heparinized blood was centrifuged, after which the buffy coat was aliquoted, frozen at -30 degrees C, and then stored at -80 degrees C. Genomic DNA was extracted from buffy coat specimens using QIAGEN kits. The source material was blood buffy coat. The rearranged segments are TRBV11-3 and TRBJ1-3, with the D segment identity uncertain. The TCR comes from a woman between 18 and 70 years old with a cervical HPV16 infection that either progressed to CIN3+ or cleared (not recorded which). CDR3 loop: CASSFGGNSGNTIYF. The sequenced CDR3 bases are TGTGCCAGCAGCTTTGGCGGTAACTCTGGAAACACC.